The 32 T cell receptor beta chains below come from one sample, sequenced in a study of human T cells and chemical hapten exposure. MiXCR, run by TCRdb on the RACE reads, gives a single entry per CDR3 protein. Of roughly 40,000 distinct CDR3 sequences in the sample, 9.5% to 15% were seen once. Described time point: pre-sensitization, week 0. The sample's treatment: therapeutic diphenylcyclopropenone sensitization with weekly scalp DPC. Sequencing used whole blood, obtained in connection with sensitization to the hapten diphenylcyclopropenone (DPC). These receptors came from a woman aged 30 to 39 with alopecia areata. Some clones in this sample may be carry-over from other donors' samples.

This clonotype was counted ten times or more. V and J are TRBV3-1 and TRBJ1-4; TRBD1 might be the D (5 bases). The CDR3 totals 13 residues. V shed 6 bases and J shed 5 bases, with 10 bases lying between them. Germline CDR1 and CDR2: LGHDT and YNNKEL (reference sequence). CDR3 amino acids: CASREWTNEKLFF. CDR3 DNA sequence: TGTGCCAGCAGGGAATGGACAAATGAAAAACTGTTTTTT.

This clonotype was detected ten times or more. The chain combines TRBV28 with TRBJ1-5; D gene unclear. Germline V lookup: CDR1 MDHEN, CDR2 SYDVKM. The germline V and J ends were trimmed by 5 bases and 5 bases, with 7 bases remaining between them. The CDR3 has 12 amino acids. CDR3 nucleotides: TGTGCCAGCAGTCCCCCTTATCAGCCCCAGCATTTT. Its translation: CASSPPYQPQHF.

The chain couples TRBV11-2 to TRBJ2-7; 8 bases match TRBD1. CDR1 is SGHAT and CDR2 is FQNNGV in the germline V gene. The ends lost 5 bases at V and 4 bases at J; junction bases unmatched: 10. The CDR3 runs to 15 residues. The CDR3 DNA reads as TGTGCCAGCAGCCGGAGATCAGGGGGCGCATACGAGCAGTACTTC. It yields the protein CASSRRSGGAYEQYF.

There are a few counts of this clonotype. The V call is TRBV28, the J call TRBJ2-7; the D is unclear. The germline V and J ends were trimmed by 5 bases and 6 bases, with 17 bases remaining between them. The CDR3 consists of 14 residues. Germline values: CDR1 MDHEN, CDR2 SYDVKM. This chain's CDR3 is CASSQPGLFPEQYF. DNA for the CDR3: TGTGCCAGCAGTCAACCGGGTCTTTTCCCCGAGCAGTACTTC.

In its sample, this clonotype was seen a few times. The chain links TRBV6-6 to TRBJ2-1, with 9 bases lining up with TRBD2. CDR1 and CDR2 (germline): MNHNY, SVGAGI (reference sequence). This CDR3 region has 15 residues. V was pared by 8 bases and J by 8 bases, with 13 bases of the junction left unmatched. This chain's CDR3 is CASRIAGVGRYEQFF. The CDR3 DNA sequence: TGTGCCAGCCGGATAGCGGGAGTAGGACGCTATGAGCAGTTCTTC.

In its sample, this clonotype was seen many times. This chain uses TRBV7-8 with TRBJ1-2, with a weak D call TRBD1 (6 bases). Germline V gives CDR1 SGHVS, CDR2 FQNEAQ. This CDR3 spans 15 amino acids. The V and J ends lost 0 bases and 1 base respectively, with 9 bases between them. CDR3 nucleotide sequence: TGTGCCAGCAGCTTAGCAAGGGGGATTAACTATGGCTACACCTTC. This encodes CASSLARGINYGYTF.

The rearrangement joins TRBV20-1 to TRBJ2-3, with TRBD2 identical over 9 bases. V gave up 5 bases and J gave up 7 bases; unmatched junction bases: 19. The CDR3 consists of 17 residues. Germline V gene lookup returns CDR1 DFQATT and CDR2 SNEGSKA (reference sequence). CDR3 region: CSAHPRDPGASGNTQYF. CDR3 DNA sequence: TGCAGTGCTCACCCTCGGGACCCCGGGGCTAGCGGGAATACGCAGTATTTT.

Ten or more counts support this clonotype. The rearrangement links TRBV30 to TRBJ1-1; D is perhaps TRBD1 (5 bases). Germline loops: CDR1 GTSNPN, CDR2 SVGIG (reference sequence). V lost 1 base and J 0 bases, leaving 15 bases between the germline ends. The CDR3 has 16 amino acids. The CDR3 loop is CAWSGDLGTMNTEAFF. Written as DNA, the CDR3 is TGTGCCTGGAGTGGGGACCTGGGGACCATGAACACTGAAGCTTTCTTT.

This clonotype was observed many times. The gene calls are TRBV9 and TRBJ2-2, with TRBD1 identical over 7 bases. The V and J ends lost 7 bases and 2 bases, in that order; junction bases with no gene match: 17. The CDR3 loop spans 18 amino acids. In germline, CDR1 is SGDLS, CDR2 YYNGEE. The CDR3 spells CASPPRDSRHLNTGELFF. The CDR3 nucleotides are TGTGCCAGCCCGCCCCGGGACAGCCGTCACCTAAACACCGGGGAGCTGTTTTTT.

V and J are TRBV29-1 and TRBJ2-7, with TRBD2 matching 10 bases. The CDR3 totals 14 residues. V lost 6 bases, J lost 9 bases, and 14 bases stayed unmatched. Germline V gene sequence: CDR1 SQVTM, CDR2 ANQGSEA. CDR3 region: CSVNGASGSNGQYF. CDR3 nucleotides: TGCAGCGTCAACGGGGCTAGCGGGAGTAATGGGCAGTACTTC.

The table lists this clonotype with many counts. The V and J genes are TRBV5-4 and TRBJ2-7, with D maybe TRBD2 (5 bases). V gave up 0 bases and J gave up 7 bases, with 17 bases separating them. Germline lookup yields CDR1 SGHNT and CDR2 YYREEE (reference sequence). This CDR3 spans 15 amino acids. In DNA, the CDR3 is TGTGCCAGCAGCTTGGGATCCGGACCTCAGCGGGAGCAGTACTTC. Its protein product is CASSLGSGPQREQYF.

The V gene is TRBV30, the J gene TRBJ2-7; D is possibly TRBD2 (5 bases). Germline assignment: CDR1 GTSNPN and CDR2 SVGIG (reference sequence). V was shortened by 4 bases and J by 0 bases, with 13 bases between the two germline ends. The CDR3 loop spans 14 amino acids. The CDR3 DNA reads as TGTGCCTGGAAAAGAGGGAGCCTCTCCTACGAGCAGTACTTC. This codes for CAWKRGSLSYEQYF. The full variable domain, with the rest looked up from reference TRBV30 and TRBJ2-7, is SQTIHQWPATLVQPVGSPLSLECTVEGTSNPNLYWYRQAAGRGLQLLFYSVGIGQISSEVPQNLSASRPQDRQFILSSKKLLLSDSGFYLCAWKRGSLSYEQYFGPGTRLTVT.

This clonotype was detected only a few times. This chain links TRBV27 with TRBJ2-7; D gene ambiguous. The CDR3 totals 14 residues. The germline V gene encodes CDR1 MNHEY and CDR2 SMNVEV (reference sequence). V lost 5 bases and J 1 base, leaving 12 bases between the germline ends. The CDR3 sequence: CASSRSRTSYEQYF. CDR3 coding DNA: TGTGCCAGCAGTCGCTCGAGGACGTCCTACGAGCAGTACTTC.

The table lists this clonotype with many counts. The gene calls are TRBV10-3 and TRBJ2-1, with TRBD2 matching 7 bases. Trimming at V came to 3 bases and at J to 3 bases, leaving 5 bases not matched to a gene. Germline CDR1 ENHRY, CDR2 SYGVKD. The CDR3 is 15 residues long. This CDR3 reads CAISDAGAGYNEQFF. In DNA form, the CDR3 reads TGTGCCATCAGTGACGCGGGAGCTGGCTACAATGAGCAGTTCTTC.

This clonotype was detected many times. This chain joins TRBV20-1 and TRBJ2-4; D may be TRBD1 or TRBD2 (5 bases each). This CDR3 comprises 13 residues. Germline lookup yields CDR1 DFQATT and CDR2 SNEGSKA (reference sequence). The CDR3, as DNA: TGCAGCTCCGGGACGTGGGTGGAAAACATTCAGTACTTC. The encoded protein is CSSGTWVENIQYF.

This clonotype was detected ten times or more. The chain uses TRBV11-2 and TRBJ2-7; TRBD1 matches 7 bases. This CDR3 has 17 amino acids. V shed 1 base and J 2 bases; nucleotides not matched to a gene: 11. CDR1 SGHAT and CDR2 FQNNGV come from the germline V gene. The CDR3: CASSLATVRDRPYEQYF. DNA of the CDR3: TGTGCCAGCAGCTTAGCAACAGTCCGGGACAGACCCTACGAGCAGTACTTC.

V gene TRBV12-3 or TRBV12-4 combines with J gene TRBJ2-5, with 8 bases lining up with TRBD1. The trim removed 4 bases at V and 7 bases at J, leaving 8 bases unmatched. This CDR3 contains 14 residues. The CDR3 coding sequence is TGTGCCAGCAGTTCAAGGGGACAGGCTGGGACCCAGTACTTC. Its protein is CASSSRGQAGTQYF.

In this sample, this clonotype turned up many times. This chain connects TRBV29-1 to TRBJ2-1; D is possibly TRBD1 (5 bases). Trimming removed 1 base from V and 5 bases from J, with 12 bases in between. The germline gives CDR1 SQVTM, CDR2 ANQGSEA. The CDR3 loop spans 14 amino acids. The CDR3 loop is CSVEANLRDNEQFF. The CDR3 DNA follows: TGCAGCGTTGAAGCCAATCTCAGGGACAATGAGCAGTTCTTC.

A few counts support this clonotype. The chain joins TRBV29-1 to TRBJ1-2; 7 bases are a match to TRBD1. CDR3 size: 13 residues. The germline gives CDR1 SQVTM, CDR2 ANQGSEA. V lost 3 bases to trimming and J lost 4 bases; unmatched junction nucleotides: 5. The CDR3 DNA follows: TGCAGCGTTGAGGACAGGACCATCTATGGCTACACCTTC. Protein product: CSVEDRTIYGYTF. The full variable domain, rest sourced from reference TRBV29-1 and TRBJ1-2, is SAVISQKPSRDICQRGTSLTIQCQVDSQVTMMFWYRQQPGQSLTLIATANQGSEATYESGFVIDKFPISRPNLTFSTLTVSNMSPEDSSIYLCSVEDRTIYGYTFGSGTRLTVV.

This clonotype was seen a handful of times. The chain couples TRBV2 to TRBJ2-5, with D unclear. V was cut by 4 bases and J by 4 bases, with 7 bases left in between. Germline values: CDR1 SNHLY, CDR2 FYNNEI. This CDR3 has 12 amino acids. The CDR3 DNA is TGTGCCAGCAGTGTCTGGGTAGAGACCCAGTACTTC. Translating gives CASSVWVETQYF.

The rearrangement uses TRBV20-1 and TRBJ1-5; D is undetermined. CDR1 and CDR2 from the germline V gene are DFQATT and SNEGSKA (reference sequence). V was pared by 3 bases and J by 1 base, with 4 bases between. CDR3 size: 12 residues. The CDR3 DNA sequence: TGCAGTGCTAGGCGCAGCAATCAGCCCCAGCATTTT. Its translation: CSARRSNQPQHF.

This clonotype came up many times. V usage is TRBV20-1 and J usage is TRBJ2-7, with D maybe TRBD1 (6 bases). V shed 6 bases and J shed 3 bases, with 12 bases lying between them. The CDR3 has 12 residues. Germline CDR1 reads DFQATT; CDR2 reads SNEGSKA (reference sequence). This chain's CDR3 is CSASTGYYEQYF. DNA for the CDR3: TGCAGTGCCAGTACAGGGTACTACGAGCAGTACTTC.

This clonotype was counted a few times. The genes are TRBV15 and TRBJ2-1; D is unclear. Germline V gene lookup returns CDR1 LNHNV and CDR2 YYDKDF (reference sequence). The CDR3 is 16 amino acids. The V end was cut by 1 base, the J end by 2 bases, with 12 bases between. The CDR3 region has the DNA TGTGCCACCAGCAGAGGAACGAACGGCCCCTACAATGAGCAGTTCTTC. This gives the protein CATSRGTNGPYNEQFF.

In its sample, this clonotype was seen many times. The rearrangement links TRBV20-1 to TRBJ2-7; tentatively, D is TRBD1 or TRBD2 (5 bases each). Germline CDR1 DFQATT, CDR2 SNEGSKA (reference sequence). CDR3 length: 11 amino acids. V was clipped by 5 bases and J by 3 bases, with 8 bases between them. CDR3 nucleotides: TGCAGTGCTGGGGACCTCTACGAGCAGTACTTC. Residues: CSAGDLYEQYF.

This clonotype came up many times. The CDR3 DNA reads as TGTGCCAGCTCACCAGTCGGGACAGGGGGCTACGAGCAGTACTTC. Its protein product is CASSPVGTGGYEQYF. This chain connects TRBV18 to TRBJ2-7; 11 nucleotides line up with TRBD1. This CDR3 is built from 15 residues. The germline gives CDR1 KGHSH, CDR2 LQKENI. V lost 2 bases to trimming and J lost 3 bases; unmatched junction nucleotides: 3.

The chain links TRBV7-2 to TRBJ2-5, with TRBD2 matching over 10 bases. Trimming at V came to 3 bases and at J to 5 bases, leaving 3 bases not matched to a gene. CDR1 and CDR2 from the germline V gene are SGHTA and FQGNSA. The CDR3 runs to 14 residues. CDR3 sequence (DNA): TGTGCCAGCAGCTTTACTAGCGGGATTGAGACCCAGTACTTC. This translates into CASSFTSGIETQYF.

This clonotype was seen at least ten times. The V and J genes are TRBV7-3 and TRBJ1-3; D might be TRBD1 (5 bases). Germline CDR1 reads SGHTA; CDR2 reads FQGTGA. The CDR3 has 16 amino acids. The V end was cut by 4 bases, the J end by 0 bases, with 13 bases between. The CDR3 DNA follows: TGTGCCAGCAGCTCGGGACCCCTGAGCTCTGGAAACACCATATATTTT. This encodes CASSSGPLSSGNTIYF.

This clonotype turned up a few times. The chain recombines TRBV7-2 with TRBJ2-1, with TRBD2 matching 11 bases. V was pared by 5 bases and J by 6 bases, with 9 bases of the junction left unmatched. CDR3 length: 16 amino acids. Germline V gene lookup returns CDR1 SGHTA and CDR2 FQGNSA. The CDR3 DNA is TGTGCCAGCAGCCCCCACCTTAGCGGGAGGGCCAATGAGCAGTTCTTC. This encodes CASSPHLSGRANEQFF.

This clonotype was counted at least ten times. V and J are TRBV20-1 and TRBJ1-1; 8 bases align to TRBD1. V dropped 1 base and J dropped 1; count of bases not matched to a gene: 5. The CDR3 is made up of 15 amino acids. Germline CDR1 is DFQATT and CDR2 is SNEGSKA (reference sequence). CDR3: CSARVPGQANTEAFF. CDR3 bases: TGCAGTGCTAGAGTACCGGGACAGGCGAACACTGAAGCTTTCTTT.

The chain joins TRBV6-5 to TRBJ2-7; no clear D. This CDR3 is built from 13 residues. V lost 5 bases and J 3 bases, leaving 11 bases between the germline ends. From germline, CDR1 is MNHEY and CDR2 SVGAGI. DNA of the CDR3: TGTGCCAGCAGTGACGTGGACGGCTACGAGCAGTACTTC. Translating it yields CASSDVDGYEQYF.

This clonotype has only a few counts. J is TRBJ2-3 and V is TRBV6-5; tentative D call: TRBD2 (6 bases). Per germline, CDR1 MNHEY and CDR2 SVGAGI. Trimming removed 6 bases from V and 0 bases from J, with 13 bases in between. There are 15 residues in the CDR3. CDR3 in amino acids: CASRPTGGSTDTQYF. The CDR3 DNA reads TGTGCCAGCAGACCTACAGGAGGGAGCACAGATACGCAGTATTTT.

Ten or more counts support this clonotype. The chain couples TRBV27 to TRBJ1-2; TRBD1 agrees at 12 bases. Germline loops: CDR1 MNHEY, CDR2 SMNVEV (reference sequence). The CDR3 loop spans 14 amino acids. V trimming: 5 bases; J trimming: 6 bases; junction bases outside the gene matches: 4. The DNA for the CDR3 is TGTGCCAGCAGTACCAGGGACAGGGGGCATGGCTACACCTTC. This encodes CASSTRDRGHGYTF.